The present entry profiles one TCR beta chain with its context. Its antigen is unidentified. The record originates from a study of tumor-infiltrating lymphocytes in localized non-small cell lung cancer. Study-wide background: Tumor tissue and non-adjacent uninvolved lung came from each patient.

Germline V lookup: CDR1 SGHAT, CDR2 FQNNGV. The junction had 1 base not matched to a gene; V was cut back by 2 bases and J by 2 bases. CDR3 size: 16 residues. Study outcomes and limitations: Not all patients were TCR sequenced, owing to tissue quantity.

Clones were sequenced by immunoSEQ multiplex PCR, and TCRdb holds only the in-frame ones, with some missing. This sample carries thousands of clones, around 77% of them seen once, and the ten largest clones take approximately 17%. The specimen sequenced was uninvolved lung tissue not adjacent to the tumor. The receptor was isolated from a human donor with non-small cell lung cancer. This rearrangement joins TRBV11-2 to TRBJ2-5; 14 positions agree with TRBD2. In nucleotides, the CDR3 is TGTGCCAGCAGCTTAAGACTAGCGGGGGGGCAAGAGACCCAGTACTTC. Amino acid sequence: CASSLRLAGGQETQYF. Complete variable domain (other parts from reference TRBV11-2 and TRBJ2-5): EAGVAQSPRYKIIEKRQSVAFWCNPISGHATLYWYQQILGQGPKLLIQFQNNGVVDDSQLPKDRFSAERLKGVDSTLKIQPAKLEDSAVYLCASSLRLAGGQETQYFGPGTRLLVL.